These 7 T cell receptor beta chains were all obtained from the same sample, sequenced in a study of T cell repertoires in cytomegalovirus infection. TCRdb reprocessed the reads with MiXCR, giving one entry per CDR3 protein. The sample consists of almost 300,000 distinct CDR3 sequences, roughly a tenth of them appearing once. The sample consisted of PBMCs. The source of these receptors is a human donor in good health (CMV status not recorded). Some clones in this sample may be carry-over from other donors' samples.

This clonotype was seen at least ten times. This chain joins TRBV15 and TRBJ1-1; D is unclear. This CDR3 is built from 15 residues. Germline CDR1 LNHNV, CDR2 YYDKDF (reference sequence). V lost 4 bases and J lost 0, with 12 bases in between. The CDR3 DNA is TGTGCCACCAGCAAACGACCGGCTCTGAACACTGAAGCTTTCTTT. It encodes CATSKRPALNTEAFF.

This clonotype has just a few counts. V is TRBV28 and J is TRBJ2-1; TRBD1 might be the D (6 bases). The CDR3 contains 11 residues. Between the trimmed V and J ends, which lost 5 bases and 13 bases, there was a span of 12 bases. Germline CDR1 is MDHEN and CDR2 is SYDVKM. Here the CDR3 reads CASSTGTSQFF. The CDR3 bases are TGTGCCAGCAGTACCGGGACATCACAGTTCTTC.

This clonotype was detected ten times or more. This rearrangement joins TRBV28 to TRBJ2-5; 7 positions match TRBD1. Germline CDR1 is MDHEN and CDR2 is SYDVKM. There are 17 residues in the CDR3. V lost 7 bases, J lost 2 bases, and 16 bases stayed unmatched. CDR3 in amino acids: CASKGRPQQGLQETQYF. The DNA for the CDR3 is TGTGCCAGCAAGGGTAGACCACAACAGGGGTTACAAGAGACCCAGTACTTC. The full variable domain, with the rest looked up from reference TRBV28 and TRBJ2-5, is DVKVTQSSRYLVKRTGEKVFLECVQDMDHENMFWYRQDPGLGLRLIYFSYDVKMKEKGDIPEGYSVSREKKERFSLILESASTNQTSMYLCASKGRPQQGLQETQYFGPGTRLLVL.

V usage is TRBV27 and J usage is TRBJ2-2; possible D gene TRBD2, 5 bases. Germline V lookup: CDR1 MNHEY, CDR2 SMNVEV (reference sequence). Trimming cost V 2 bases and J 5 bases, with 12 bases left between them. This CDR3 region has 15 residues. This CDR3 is CASSLVRARTGELFF. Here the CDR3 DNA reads TGTGCCAGCAGTTTAGTGCGGGCGAGGACCGGGGAGCTGTTTTTT.

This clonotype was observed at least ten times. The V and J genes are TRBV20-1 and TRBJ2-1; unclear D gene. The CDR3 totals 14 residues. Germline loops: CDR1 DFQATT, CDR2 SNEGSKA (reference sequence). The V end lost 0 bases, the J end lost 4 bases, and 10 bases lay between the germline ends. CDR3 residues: CSAREAESYNEQFF. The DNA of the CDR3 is TGCAGTGCTAGAGAGGCTGAGTCTTACAATGAGCAGTTCTTC.

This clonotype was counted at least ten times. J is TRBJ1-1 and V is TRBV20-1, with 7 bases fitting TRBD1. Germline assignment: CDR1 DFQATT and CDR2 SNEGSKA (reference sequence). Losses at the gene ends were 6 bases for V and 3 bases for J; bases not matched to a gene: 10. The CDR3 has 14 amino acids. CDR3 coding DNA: TGCAGTGCAGTTCCCGGACAGGTGTACACTGAAGCTTTCTTT. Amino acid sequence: CSAVPGQVYTEAFF.

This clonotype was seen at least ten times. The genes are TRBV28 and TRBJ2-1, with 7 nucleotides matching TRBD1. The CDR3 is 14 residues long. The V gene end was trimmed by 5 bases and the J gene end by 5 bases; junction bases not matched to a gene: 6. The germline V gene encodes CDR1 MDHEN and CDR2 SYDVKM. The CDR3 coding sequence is TGTGCCAGCAGTACCGGGACAGTTCACAATGAGCAGTTCTTC. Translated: CASSTGTVHNEQFF.